The source of this TCR beta chain is a study of cytomegalovirus exposure and HLA in healthy donors. V gave up 0 bases and J gave up 4 bases, with 16 bases separating them. The CDR3 runs 16 residues. Per the germline V gene, CDR1 is LGHNA and CDR2 is YNFKEQ. A multiplex PCR was run with 60 Vbeta primers and 13 Jbeta primers. The method was immunoSEQ multiplex PCR; TCRdb's version includes in-frame clones alone and lacks a portion of them. The sample contains roughly 180,000 clones, roughly 73% of which appear only once. Sample: PBMCs. This TCR came from a woman aged 40 to 49 in good health and CMV-seropositive. The rearrangement links TRBV4-2 to TRBJ2-7, with D perhaps matching TRBD2 (6 bases). The CDR3 loop is CASSQEARLSGYEQYF. CDR3 DNA: TGTGCCAGCAGCCAAGAAGCGCGCCTTAGCGGTTACGAGCAGTACTTC.